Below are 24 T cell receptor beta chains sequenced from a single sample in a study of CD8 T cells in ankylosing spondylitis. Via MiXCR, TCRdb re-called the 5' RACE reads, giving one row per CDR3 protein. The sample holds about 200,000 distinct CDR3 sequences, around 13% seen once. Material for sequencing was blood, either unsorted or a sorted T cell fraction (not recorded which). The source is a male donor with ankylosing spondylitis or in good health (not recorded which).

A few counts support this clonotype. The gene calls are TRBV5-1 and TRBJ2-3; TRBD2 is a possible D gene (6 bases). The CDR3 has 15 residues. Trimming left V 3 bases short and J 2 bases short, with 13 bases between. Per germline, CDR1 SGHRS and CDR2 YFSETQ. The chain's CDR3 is CASSSSDGYTDTQYF. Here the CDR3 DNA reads TGCGCCAGCAGCTCTAGCGACGGTTACACAGATACGCAGTATTTT. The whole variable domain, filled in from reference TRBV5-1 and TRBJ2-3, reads KAGVTQTPRYLIKTRGQQVTLSCSPISGHRSVSWYQQTPGQGLQFLFEYFSETQRNKGNFPGRFSGRQFSNSRSEMNVSTLELGDSALYLCASSSSDGYTDTQYFGPGTRLTVL.

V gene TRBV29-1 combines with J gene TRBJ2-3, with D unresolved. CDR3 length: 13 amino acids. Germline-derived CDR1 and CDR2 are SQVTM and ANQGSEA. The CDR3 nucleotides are TGCAGTTTACCGGGCGATCCCCCAGATACGCAGTATTTT. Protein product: CSLPGDPPDTQYF.

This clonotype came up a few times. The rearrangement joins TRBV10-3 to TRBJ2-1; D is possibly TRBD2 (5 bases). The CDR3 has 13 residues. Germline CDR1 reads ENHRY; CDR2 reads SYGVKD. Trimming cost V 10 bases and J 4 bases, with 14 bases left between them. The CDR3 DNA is TGTGCCACCGGAGAGGGCCTGTACAATGAGCAGTTCTTC. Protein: CATGEGLYNEQFF.

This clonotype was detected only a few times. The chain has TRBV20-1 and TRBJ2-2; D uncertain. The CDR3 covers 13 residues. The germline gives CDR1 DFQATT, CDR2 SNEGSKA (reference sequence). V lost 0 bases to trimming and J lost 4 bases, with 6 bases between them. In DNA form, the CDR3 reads TGCAGTGCTAGAGATTCTATCACCGGGGAGCTGTTTTTT. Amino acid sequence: CSARDSITGELFF.

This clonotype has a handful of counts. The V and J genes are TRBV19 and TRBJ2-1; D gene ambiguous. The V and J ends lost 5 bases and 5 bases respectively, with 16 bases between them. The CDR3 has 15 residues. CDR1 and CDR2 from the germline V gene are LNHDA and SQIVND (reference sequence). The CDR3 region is CASSPDSHLNNEQFF. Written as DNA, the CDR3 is TGTGCCAGTAGTCCCGACTCCCACCTGAACAATGAGCAGTTCTTC.

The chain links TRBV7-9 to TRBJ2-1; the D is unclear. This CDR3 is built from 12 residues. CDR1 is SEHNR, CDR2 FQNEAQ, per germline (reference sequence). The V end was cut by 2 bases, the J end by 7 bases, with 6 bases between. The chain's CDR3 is CASSLSVNEQFF. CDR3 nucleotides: TGTGCCAGCAGCTTATCGGTGAATGAGCAGTTCTTC.

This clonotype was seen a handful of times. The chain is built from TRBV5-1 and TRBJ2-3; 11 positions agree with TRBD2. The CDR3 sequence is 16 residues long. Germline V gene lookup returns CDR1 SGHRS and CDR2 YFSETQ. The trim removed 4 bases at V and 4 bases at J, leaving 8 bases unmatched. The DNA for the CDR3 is TGCGCCAGCAGCCCCTCGACTAGCGGGACTGCAGATACGCAGTATTTT. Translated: CASSPSTSGTADTQYF.

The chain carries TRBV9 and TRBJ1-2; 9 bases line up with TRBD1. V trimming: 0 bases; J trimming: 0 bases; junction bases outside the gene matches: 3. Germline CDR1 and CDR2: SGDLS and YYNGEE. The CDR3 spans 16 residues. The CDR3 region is CASSVEDRGANYGYTF. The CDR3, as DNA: TGTGCCAGCAGCGTAGAGGACAGGGGTGCTAACTATGGCTACACCTTC.

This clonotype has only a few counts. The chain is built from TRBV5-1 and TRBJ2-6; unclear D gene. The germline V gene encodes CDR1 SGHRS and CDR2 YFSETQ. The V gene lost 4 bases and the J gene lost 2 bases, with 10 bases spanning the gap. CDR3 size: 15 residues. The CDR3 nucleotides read TGCGCCAGCAGCCCAGAGGTAGCTGGGGCCAACGTCCTGACTTTC. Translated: CASSPEVAGANVLTF. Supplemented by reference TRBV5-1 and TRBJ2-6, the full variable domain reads KAGVTQTPRYLIKTRGQQVTLSCSPISGHRSVSWYQQTPGQGLQFLFEYFSETQRNKGNFPGRFSGRQFSNSRSEMNVSTLELGDSALYLCASSPEVAGANVLTFGAGSRLTVL.

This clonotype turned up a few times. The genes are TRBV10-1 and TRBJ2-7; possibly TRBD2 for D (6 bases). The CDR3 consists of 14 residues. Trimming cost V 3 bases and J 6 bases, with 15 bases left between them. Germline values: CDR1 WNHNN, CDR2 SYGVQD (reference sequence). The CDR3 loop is CASSESFGGTEQYF. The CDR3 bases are TGCGCCAGCAGTGAATCGTTCGGAGGGACCGAGCAGTACTTC.

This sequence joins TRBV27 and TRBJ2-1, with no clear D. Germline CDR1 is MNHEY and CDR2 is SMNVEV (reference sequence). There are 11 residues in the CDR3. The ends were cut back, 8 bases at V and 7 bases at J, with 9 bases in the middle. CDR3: CASHHRNEQFF. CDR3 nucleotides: TGTGCCAGCCATCACCGTAATGAGCAGTTCTTC.

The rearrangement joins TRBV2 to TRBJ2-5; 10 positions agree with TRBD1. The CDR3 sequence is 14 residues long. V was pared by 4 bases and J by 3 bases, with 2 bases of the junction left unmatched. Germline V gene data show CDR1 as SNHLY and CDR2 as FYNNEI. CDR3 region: CASSGTGGEETQYF. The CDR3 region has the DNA TGTGCCAGCAGTGGGACAGGGGGAGAAGAGACCCAGTACTTC.

The CDR3 reads CASSPGMDSDYNQPQHF. CDR3 bases: TGCGCCAGCAGTCCCGGAATGGACAGCGATTACAATCAGCCCCAGCATTTT. V and J are TRBV23-1 and TRBJ1-5; maybe TRBD1 (6 bases). TRBV23-1 is an ORF; its function is uncertain. V was trimmed by 4 bases and J by 3 bases, leaving 19 bases between them. This CDR3 is built from 17 residues.

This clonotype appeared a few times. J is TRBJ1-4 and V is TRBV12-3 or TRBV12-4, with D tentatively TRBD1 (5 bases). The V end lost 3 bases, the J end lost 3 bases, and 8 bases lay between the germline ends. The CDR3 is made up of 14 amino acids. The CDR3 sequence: CASSLGEANEKLFF. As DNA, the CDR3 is TGTGCCAGCAGTTTGGGGGAAGCTAATGAAAAACTGTTTTTT.

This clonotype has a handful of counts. The CDR3 sequence is CSVEDETGAFTDTQYF. The CDR3, as DNA: TGCAGCGTTGAAGATGAGACAGGGGCCTTCACAGATACGCAGTATTTT. The V and J genes are TRBV29-1 and TRBJ2-3, with 8 nucleotides matching TRBD1. The germline V gene encodes CDR1 SQVTM and CDR2 ANQGSEA. The ends lost 0 bases at V and 2 bases at J; junction bases unmatched: 7. The CDR3 spans 16 residues.

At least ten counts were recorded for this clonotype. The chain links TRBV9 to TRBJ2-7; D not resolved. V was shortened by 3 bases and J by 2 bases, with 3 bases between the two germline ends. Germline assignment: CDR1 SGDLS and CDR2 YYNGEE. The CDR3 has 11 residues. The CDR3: CASSGTYEQYF. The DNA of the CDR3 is TGTGCCAGCAGCGGGACCTACGAGCAGTACTTC.

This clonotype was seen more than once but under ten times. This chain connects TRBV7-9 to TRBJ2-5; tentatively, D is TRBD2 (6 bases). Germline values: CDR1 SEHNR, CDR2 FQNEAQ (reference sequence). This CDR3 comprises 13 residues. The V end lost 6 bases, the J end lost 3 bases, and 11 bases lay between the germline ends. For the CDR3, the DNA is TGTGCCAGCAGAGCCGGGACTGAAGAGACCCAGTACTTC. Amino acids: CASRAGTEETQYF.

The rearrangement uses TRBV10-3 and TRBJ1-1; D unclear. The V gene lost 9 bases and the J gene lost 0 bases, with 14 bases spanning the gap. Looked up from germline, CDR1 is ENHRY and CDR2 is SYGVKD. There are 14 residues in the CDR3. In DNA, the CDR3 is TGTGCCATGAGAGACCGCTTCATGAACACTGAAGCTTTCTTT. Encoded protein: CAMRDRFMNTEAFF.

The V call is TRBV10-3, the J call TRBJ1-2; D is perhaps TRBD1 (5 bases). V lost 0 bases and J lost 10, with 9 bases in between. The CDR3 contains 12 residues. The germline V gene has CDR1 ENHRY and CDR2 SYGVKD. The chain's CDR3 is CAISESQGVYTF. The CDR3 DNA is TGTGCCATCAGTGAGTCTCAGGGTGTCTACACCTTC.

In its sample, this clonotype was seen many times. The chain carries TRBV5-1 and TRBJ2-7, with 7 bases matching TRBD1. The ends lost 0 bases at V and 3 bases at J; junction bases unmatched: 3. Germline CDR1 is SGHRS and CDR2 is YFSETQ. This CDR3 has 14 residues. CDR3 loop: CASSLVQGNYEQYF. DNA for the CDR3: TGCGCCAGCAGCTTGGTACAGGGGAACTACGAGCAGTACTTC.

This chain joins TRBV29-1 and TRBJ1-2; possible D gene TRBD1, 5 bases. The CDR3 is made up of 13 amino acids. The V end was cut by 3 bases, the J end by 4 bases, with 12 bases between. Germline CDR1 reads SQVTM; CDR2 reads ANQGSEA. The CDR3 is CSVETAFLYGYTF. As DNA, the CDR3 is TGCAGCGTTGAGACAGCCTTCCTCTATGGCTACACCTTC.

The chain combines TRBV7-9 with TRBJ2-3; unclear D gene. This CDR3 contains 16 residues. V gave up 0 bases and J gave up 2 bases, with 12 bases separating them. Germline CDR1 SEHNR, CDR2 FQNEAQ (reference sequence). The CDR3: CASSLAGSSLTDTQYF. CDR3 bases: TGTGCCAGCAGCTTAGCGGGCTCTTCCCTCACAGATACGCAGTATTTT.

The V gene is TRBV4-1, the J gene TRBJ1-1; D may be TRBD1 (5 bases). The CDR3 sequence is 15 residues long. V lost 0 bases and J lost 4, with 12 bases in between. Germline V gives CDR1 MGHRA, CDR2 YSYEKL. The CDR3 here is CASSQDPSGFTEAFF. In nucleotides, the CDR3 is TGCGCCAGCAGCCAAGACCCTTCAGGGTTCACTGAAGCTTTCTTT.

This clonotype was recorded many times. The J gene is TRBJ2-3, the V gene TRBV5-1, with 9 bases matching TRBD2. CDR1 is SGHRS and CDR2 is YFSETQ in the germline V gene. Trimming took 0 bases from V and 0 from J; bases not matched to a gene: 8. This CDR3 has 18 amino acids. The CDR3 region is CASSLGLAEPASTDTQYF. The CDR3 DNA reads TGCGCCAGCAGCTTGGGACTAGCGGAGCCCGCTAGCACAGATACGCAGTATTTT. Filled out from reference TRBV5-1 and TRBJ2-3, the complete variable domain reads KAGVTQTPRYLIKTRGQQVTLSCSPISGHRSVSWYQQTPGQGLQFLFEYFSETQRNKGNFPGRFSGRQFSNSRSEMNVSTLELGDSALYLCASSLGLAEPASTDTQYFGPGTRLTVL.